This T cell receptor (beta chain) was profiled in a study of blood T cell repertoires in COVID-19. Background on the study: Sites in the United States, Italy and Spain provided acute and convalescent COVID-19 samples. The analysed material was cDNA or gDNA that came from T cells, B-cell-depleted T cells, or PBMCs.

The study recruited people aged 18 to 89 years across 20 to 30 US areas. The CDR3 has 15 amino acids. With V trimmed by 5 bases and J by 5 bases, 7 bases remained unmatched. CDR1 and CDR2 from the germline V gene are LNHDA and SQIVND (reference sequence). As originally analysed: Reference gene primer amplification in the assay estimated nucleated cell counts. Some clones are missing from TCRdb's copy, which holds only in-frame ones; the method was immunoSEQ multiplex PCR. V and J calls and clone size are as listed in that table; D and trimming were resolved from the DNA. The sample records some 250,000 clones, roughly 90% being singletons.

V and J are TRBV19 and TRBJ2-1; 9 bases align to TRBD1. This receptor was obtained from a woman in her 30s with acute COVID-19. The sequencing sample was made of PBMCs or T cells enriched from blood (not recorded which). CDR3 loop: CASSRWTGEDNEQFF. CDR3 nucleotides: TGTGCCAGTAGTCGATGGACAGGGGAGGACAATGAGCAGTTCTTC.